Listed here are 3 T cell receptor beta chains from one sample, sequenced in a study of PD-1 blockade in mismatch repair-deficient tumors. Profiled with immunoSEQ multiplex PCR; TCRdb holds only in-frame clones, not every one. The profile shows some 120,000 clones, 85% to 90% of them singletons. The input for sequencing was peripheral blood, taken 44 weeks after starting pembrolizumab. Receptor source: an adult with mismatch repair-deficient cancer.

V usage is TRBV4-1 and J usage is TRBJ2-5, with D possibly TRBD2 on 5 matching bases. The CDR3 is 14 residues long. The V gene lost 0 bases and the J gene lost 5 bases, with 10 bases spanning the gap. Germline V gives CDR1 MGHRA, CDR2 YSYEKL. The CDR3 is CASSQDLALETQYF. The CDR3 DNA is TGCGCCAGCAGCCAAGATCTAGCCCTCGAGACCCAGTACTTC.

This clone has just one count. This chain uses TRBV27 with TRBJ2-1, with TRBD1 matching over 10 bases. The CDR3 spans 16 residues. The germline V gene has CDR1 MNHEY and CDR2 SMNVEV (reference sequence). J was trimmed by 5 bases and V by 0 bases; bases with no gene match: 4. The CDR3 nucleotides are TGTGCCAGCAGTTTATCGACAGGGGGCGTTAACAATGAGCAGTTCTTC. This codes for CASSLSTGGVNNEQFF.

The chain links TRBV7-2 to TRBJ2-5; D uncertain. The germline V gene has CDR1 SGHTA and CDR2 FQGNSA. The V and J ends lost 6 bases and 5 bases respectively, with 7 bases between them. This CDR3 region has 11 residues. The CDR3 spells CASRVGETQYF. DNA of the CDR3: TGTGCCAGCAGGGTGGGGGAGACCCAGTACTTC.